The clone carrying this T cell receptor beta chain was seen ten or more times. What it binds is not known. The sample belongs to a study of T cells after yellow fever vaccination. General study points: Researchers cautioned that FACS-sorted repertoires could harbor abundant clonotypes contaminating from the bulk population. A faster peak, day 5 versus 15, was reached by the weaker secondary response. At around 95% for CD4 and 88% for CD8, most primary-vaccination clones showed up again after the booster.

The study made its TCR cDNA through 5'RACE template switching. That step introduced a universal primer site along with UMIs. MiXCR, run by TCRdb on the 5' RACE reads, gives a single entry per CDR3 protein. The table has about 160,000 distinct CDR3 sequences, almost 7% seen once. Trimming pared 3 bases from V and 2 bases from J, leaving 8 bases between. Germline CDR1 SGHRS, CDR2 YFSETQ. This CDR3 is built from 13 residues. This receptor was identified in a man aged 18 to 29 who received the YFV17D yellow fever vaccine. The rearrangement links TRBV5-1 to TRBJ2-5; D uncertain. The material was CD4+ T cells sorted from PBMCs, obtained less than 6 days after the first yellow fever vaccination. CDR3 nucleotide sequence: TGCGCCAGCAGCTCTGGATCTCAAGAGACCCAGTACTTC. Protein: CASSSGSQETQYF.